Below, 5 T cell receptor beta chains from the same sample are listed, as sequenced in a study of blood T cell repertoires in COVID-19. Sequencing was performed with immunoSEQ multiplex PCR; in TCRdb, only in-frame clones are kept and a portion is missing. The sample has approximately 290,000 clones, over 75% seen once. The sequencing input was PBMCs or T cells enriched from blood (not recorded which). These receptors originate from a woman aged 25 to 39 who had recovered from COVID-19.

The genes are TRBV11-2 and TRBJ1-1; no definite D call. Trimming shortened V by 5 bases and J by 5 bases, and 12 bases separated the two germline ends. In germline, CDR1 is SGHAT, CDR2 FQNNGV. This CDR3 contains 13 residues. The DNA for the CDR3 is TGTGCCAGCAGCCCTCGGACTGGGACTGAAGCTTTCTTT. Translating gives CASSPRTGTEAFF. Looking up the rest from reference TRBV11-2 and TRBJ1-1 gives the full variable domain: EAGVAQSPRYKIIEKRQSVAFWCNPISGHATLYWYQQILGQGPKLLIQFQNNGVVDDSQLPKDRFSAERLKGVDSTLKIQPAKLEDSAVYLCASSPRTGTEAFFGQGTRLTVV.

In DNA, the CDR3 is TGTGCCAGCAGTTCACAGGCTAACTATGGCTACACCTTC. This translates into CASSSQANYGYTF. The chain joins TRBV28 to TRBJ1-2, with D perhaps matching TRBD1 (5 bases). The CDR3 sequence is 13 residues long. Germline CDR1 MDHEN, CDR2 SYDVKM. V shed 4 bases and J shed 0 bases, with 6 bases lying between them.

This sequence joins TRBV5-4 and TRBJ1-1, with D hard to call. The CDR3 is 12 amino acids. From germline, CDR1 is SGHNT and CDR2 YYREEE (reference sequence). Trimming stripped 0 bases from V and 7 bases from J, with 7 bases between. The CDR3 coding sequence is TGTGCCAGCAGCTTGGCAGCGAATGAAGCTTTCTTT. As protein: CASSLAANEAFF.

The V call is TRBV2, the J call TRBJ1-6; TRBD1 matches 7 bases. The CDR3 is 16 amino acids. Germline lookup yields CDR1 SNHLY and CDR2 FYNNEI. V was clipped by 1 base and J by 4 bases; unmatched bases: 4. CDR3 sequence (DNA): TGTGCCAGCAGTGAAGGGGGCAGGGGGTATAATTCACCCCTCCACTTT. This codes for CASSEGGRGYNSPLHF.

The chain is built from TRBV10-1 and TRBJ2-1, with D possibly being TRBD2 (7 bases). This CDR3 comprises 14 residues. Germline V CDR1 and CDR2: WNHNN, SYGVQD (reference sequence). The ends were cut back, 5 bases at V and 6 bases at J, with 14 bases in the middle. The CDR3 region has the DNA TGCGCCAGCAGTCCGGGGGGCCTATCCAATGAGCAGTTCTTC. It yields the protein CASSPGGLSNEQFF.